This TCR beta chain emerged from a study of CD8+CD57+ T cells in acquired aplastic anemia. Before being chosen for sequencing, patients had shown CD8+CD57+ cell expansion by flow cytometry. Everyone among the patients had severe acquired aplastic anemia. There was no therapy given to any patient before the blood sampling took place. For CDR3 and TCR beta VDJ profiling, genomic DNA was the template used. TCRdb reprocessed the reads with MiXCR, giving one entry per CDR3 protein. This table holds about 180,000 distinct CDR3 sequences, less than 60% found once. There are 13 residues in the CDR3. Germline CDR1 WNHNN, CDR2 SYGVQD (reference sequence). Study conclusions and caveats: Almost 30 shared CD8+ CDR3s appeared highly expressed within patients' immunodominant clones. For CD8+ Simpson's diversity, patients and controls showed no significant difference.

This clonotype has just one count. What it binds is not known. The junction differs from germline at one of its ends, possibly a read error. The origin of this receptor is a human donor with aplastic anemia. The rearrangement joins TRBV10-1 to TRBJ2-3; no definite D call. The sequenced material came from sorted CD4+, CD8+, or CD8+CD57+ T cells (not recorded which) from PBMCs. CDR3 nucleotide sequence: TGCGCCAGCAGCTTACAGACCACAGAGACGCAGTATTTT. Its protein product is CASSLQTTETQYF.